The entry below gives a single TCR beta chain sequence along with its context. Its antigen is as yet unknown. The V end lost 6 bases, the J end lost 1 base, and 10 bases lay between the germline ends. Germline CDR1 and CDR2: SNHLY and FYNNEI. This CDR3 contains 14 residues. This entry comes from a study of T cell responses to AZD1222 COVID-19 vaccine. Overall study results and limits: Following two doses of AZD1222, Spike-specific TCR breadth and depth rose. Clonal diversity may have been underestimated, and the donors were mostly white British, with more females than males. Baseline serostatus was positive in only a handful of AZD1222 recipients. Unmutated variant regions reportedly attract nearly half of all spike-specific TCRs.

TCRdb's copy holds only in-frame clones and misses some; the assay was immunoSEQ multiplex PCR. The table lists over 110,000 clones, approximately 90% of them singletons. This TCR came from an adult in good health. The sample in question was peripheral blood, obtained on day 0 of AZD1222 vaccination. The rearrangement joins TRBV2 to TRBJ1-3; D is ambiguous. The CDR3 nucleotides read TGTGCCAGCAGGCTAAGTTCGTCTGGAAACACCATATATTTT. Protein: CASRLSSSGNTIYF.